This T cell receptor beta chain was recovered during a study of T-cell memory formation after mild COVID-19. Study-level background: Largely, TCR clusters stayed within a single donor.

TCRdb called the 5' RACE reads again in MiXCR, with one record for every CDR3 protein. The sample consists of over 500,000 distinct CDR3 sequences, roughly 17% of them appearing once. This CDR3 is 11 amino acids long. V was trimmed by 6 bases and J by 5 bases, leaving 8 bases between them. Looked up from germline, CDR1 is LGHDT and CDR2 is YNNKEL (reference sequence). In this sample, this clonotype turned up a few times. Antigen: not known. Study-wide results and caveats: Clones contracting across day 15 to 85 had a balanced CD4/CD8 profile; later expanding clones leaned CD4+. CD4+ contracting clones were mainly CM and EM; CD8+ ones, EMRA. Pre-infection memory held some responding clones, suggesting pre-existing cross-reactive T cells responded.

The chain links TRBV3-1 to TRBJ2-7; no clear D. Input material: PBMCs or a T cell subset sorted from them (not recorded which). This receptor was obtained from an adult woman who had mild COVID-19 (a few samples of this study predate the infection). Cell type and time point are not known. The CDR3 region is CASSRWHEQYF. CDR3 DNA: TGTGCCAGCAGTCGCTGGCACGAGCAGTACTTC.